Below are 21 T cell receptor beta chains sequenced from a single sample in a study of shared clonotypes between healthy human individuals. The table came from immunoSEQ multiplex PCR; TCRdb's copy has only in-frame clones and leaves some out. The sample has around 500,000 clones, about three quarters seen once. The specimen sequenced was PBMCs. The receptors here all came from a woman aged 40 to 55 in good health. Some clones in this sample may be carry-over from other donors' samples.

The chain links TRBV30 to TRBJ2-5; D remains ambiguous. CDR1 and CDR2 from the germline V gene are GTSNPN and SVGIG (reference sequence). The CDR3 contains 12 residues. Trimming took 2 bases from V and 5 from J, leaving 9 bases between them. This chain's CDR3 is CAWSQSRETQYF. CDR3 in DNA: TGTGCCTGGAGTCAAAGCAGGGAGACCCAGTACTTC.

CDR3 sequence reads: CASSHGQGEHTEAFF. In DNA form, the CDR3 reads TGTGCCAGCTCACACGGACAGGGGGAGCACACTGAAGCTTTCTTT. This chain joins TRBV18 and TRBJ1-1, with 10 bases aligning to TRBD1. CDR1 KGHSH and CDR2 LQKENI come from the germline V gene. CDR3 length: 15 amino acids. Trimming took 4 bases from V and 3 from J; bases not matched to a gene: 5.

The chain joins TRBV19 to TRBJ2-2; 13 nucleotides match TRBD2. The V and J ends lost 5 bases and 7 bases, in that order; junction bases with no gene match: 7. Germline CDR1 reads LNHDA; CDR2 reads SQIVND (reference sequence). This CDR3 has 16 residues. The CDR3 bases are TGTGCCAGTAGTCCCCTTAGACTAGCGGGAGGCGGGGAGCTGTTTTTT. This encodes CASSPLRLAGGGELFF.

The rearrangement links TRBV30 to TRBJ2-1; D is unclear. The CDR3 is made up of 15 amino acids. The V end was cut by 0 bases, the J end by 4 bases, with 13 bases between. Germline CDR1 reads GTSNPN; CDR2 reads SVGIG (reference sequence). The CDR3: CAWSVNSPAYNEQFF. Written as DNA, the CDR3 is TGTGCCTGGAGTGTAAATAGTCCCGCTTACAATGAGCAGTTCTTC.

In the case of this clone: As the CDR3 is not closed by the conserved phenylalanine or tryptophan, this likely results from a read error. As DNA, the CDR3 is TGTGCCAGCACCCCCGGTGGGGCCCCCACAGATACGCAGTATTCT. Translated, it gives CASTPGGAPTDTQYS. The chain uses TRBV6-4 and TRBJ2-3; possibly TRBD1 for D (5 bases). The germline V gene has CDR1 MRHNA and CDR2 SNTAGT. The CDR3 has 15 amino acids. Between the trimmed V and J ends, which lost 7 bases and 2 bases, there was a span of 16 bases.

The chain uses TRBV7-3 and TRBJ2-2; D not resolved. V lost 1 base and J lost 4, with 4 bases in between. The CDR3 sequence is 13 residues long. CDR1 and CDR2 (germline): SGHTA, FQGTGA. The CDR3: CASSLSLTGELFF. For the CDR3, the DNA is TGTGCCAGCAGCTTAAGTCTCACCGGGGAGCTGTTTTTT. The variable domain in full, with the rest retrieved from reference TRBV7-3 and TRBJ2-2, is GAGVSQTPSNKVTEKGKYVELRCDPISGHTALYWYRQSLGQGPEFLIYFQGTGAADDSGLPNDRFFAVRPEGSVSTLKIQRTERGDSAVYLCASSLSLTGELFFGEGSRLTVL.

This clone was detected ten times or more. The chain couples TRBV15 to TRBJ2-7; D possibly corresponds to TRBD1 (6 bases). V dropped 4 bases and J dropped 7 bases, with 14 bases sitting between them. Germline V CDR1 and CDR2: LNHNV, YYDKDF (reference sequence). The CDR3 has 13 amino acids. CDR3 residues: CATSKGQMGEQYF. The DNA for the CDR3 is TGTGCCACCAGCAAAGGACAGATGGGGGAGCAGTACTTC.

In this sample, this clone turned up many times. V and J are TRBV30 and TRBJ1-5; the D is unclear. V shed 3 bases and J shed 2 bases, with 5 bases lying between them. This CDR3 region has 12 residues. Looked up from germline, CDR1 is GTSNPN and CDR2 is SVGIG (reference sequence). CDR3 sequence (DNA): TGTGCCTGGAGACGGGGCAATCAGCCCCAGCATTTT. Protein product: CAWRRGNQPQHF.

This chain links TRBV11-3 with TRBJ2-7; TRBD1 is a possible D gene (5 bases). Germline lookup yields CDR1 SGHNT and CDR2 YENEEA. V was pared by 5 bases and J by 3 bases, with 14 bases between. This CDR3 comprises 14 residues. The CDR3 coding sequence is TGTGCCAGCAGCGCAACCAGGGAAGGCTACGAGCAGTACTTC. Its translation is CASSATREGYEQYF.

This clone was observed a few times. V usage is TRBV2 and J usage is TRBJ1-2; possibly TRBD1 for D (6 bases). This CDR3 is 13 amino acids long. Trimming took 6 bases from V and 8 from J, leaving 16 bases between them. Germline CDR1 is SNHLY and CDR2 is FYNNEI. This CDR3 reads CASSPQGQGGYTF. CDR3 nucleotides: TGTGCCAGCAGCCCCCAGGGGCAGGGGGGCTACACCTTC.

The chain carries TRBV6-4 and TRBJ2-1; 14 nucleotides agree with TRBD2. The germline gives CDR1 MRHNA, CDR2 SNTAGT. V trimming: 3 bases; J trimming: 6 bases; junction bases outside the gene matches: 1. The length of the CDR3 is 15 residues. The CDR3 nucleotides read TGTGCCAGCAGTGATGGGACTAGCGGGGGCAATGAGCAGTTCTTC. The encoded protein is CASSDGTSGGNEQFF.

On this clone itself: In the same sample, other DNA sequences code for this CDR3. The CDR3 coding sequence is TGTGCCAGCTCACCGGGACTAGCGGGAGGCCTCGAGACCCAGTACTTC. This translates into CASSPGLAGGLETQYF. The gene calls are TRBV18 and TRBJ2-5, with 15 nucleotides matching TRBD2. Germline V gene lookup returns CDR1 KGHSH and CDR2 LQKENI. This CDR3 region has 16 residues. Trimming at V came to 3 bases and at J to 5 bases, leaving 4 bases not matched to a gene.

The gene calls are TRBV2 and TRBJ1-2; D is unresolved. Trimming pared 1 base from V and 2 bases from J, leaving 11 bases between. This CDR3 has 15 residues. In germline, CDR1 is SNHLY, CDR2 FYNNEI. The CDR3 DNA follows: TGTGCCAGCAGTGAAGGGCAGGCGATCAACTATGGCTACACCTTC. The encoded protein is CASSEGQAINYGYTF.

This sequence joins TRBV7-8 and TRBJ1-1; perhaps TRBD1 as D (5 bases). The CDR3 contains 13 residues. Germline CDR1 and CDR2: SGHVS and FQNEAQ. The germline V and J ends were trimmed by 11 bases and 8 bases, with 21 bases remaining between them. The CDR3 DNA follows: TGTGCCGCAGGGCCGGGGCCGGCTCGGGAAGCTTTCTTT. Translation gives CAAGPGPAREAFF. Complete variable domain (other parts from reference TRBV7-8 and TRBJ1-1): GAGVSQSPRYKVAKRGQDVALRCDPISGHVSLFWYQQALGQGPEFLTYFQNEAQLDKSGLPSDRFFAERPEGSVSTLKIQRTQQEDSAVYLCAAGPGPAREAFFGQGTRLTVV.

This clone was recorded many times. The sample has other DNA sequences that encode this CDR3 too. This chain links TRBV11-3 with TRBJ2-1; D not certain. Trimming pared 1 base from V and 5 bases from J, leaving 6 bases between. Germline V gene data show CDR1 as SGHNT and CDR2 as YENEEA. The CDR3 has 13 residues. CDR3 in amino acids: CASSLGANNEQFF. The CDR3 DNA reads TGTGCCAGCAGCTTAGGCGCTAACAATGAGCAGTTCTTC.

The V and J genes are TRBV29-1 and TRBJ2-3; TRBD1 is a possible D gene (6 bases). Trimming left V 5 bases short and J 5 bases short, with 14 bases between. CDR1 and CDR2 from the germline V gene are SQVTM and ANQGSEA. The length of the CDR3 is 13 residues. The CDR3 here is CSVKPQGGDTQYF. DNA for the CDR3: TGCAGCGTTAAACCACAGGGTGGAGATACGCAGTATTTT.

The chain recombines TRBV15 with TRBJ1-2; D not certain. Germline V gives CDR1 LNHNV, CDR2 YYDKDF (reference sequence). The V end was cut by 1 base, the J end by 4 bases, with 13 bases between. The CDR3 extends over 15 amino acids. CDR3 sequence reads: CATSRVGILSYGYTF. In nucleotides, the CDR3 is TGTGCCACCAGCAGAGTGGGGATCTTAAGCTATGGCTACACCTTC.

The chain carries TRBV14 and TRBJ2-6, with D possibly TRBD2 on 6 matching bases. V gave up 1 base and J gave up 4 bases, with 14 bases separating them. CDR1 and CDR2 from the germline V gene are SGHDN and FVKESK. The CDR3 runs to 17 residues. The CDR3 protein is CASSQGRGLLGANVLTF. CDR3 bases: TGTGCCAGCAGCCAAGGGCGGGGCCTGCTGGGGGCCAACGTCCTGACTTTC.

The CDR3 bases are TGTGCCAGCAGTGAACGTAGTCCTAATGAAAAACTGTTTTTT. Translation gives CASSERSPNEKLFF. The V gene is TRBV2, the J gene TRBJ1-4; D remains unclear. Trimming removed 2 bases at V and 3 bases at J, with 7 bases between. The CDR3 spans 14 residues. Germline values: CDR1 SNHLY, CDR2 FYNNEI.

The sample holds one count of this clone. The chain couples TRBV4-3 to TRBJ2-2; no firm D call. Germline CDR1 and CDR2: LGHNA and YSLEER. There are 16 residues in the CDR3. V shed 4 bases and J shed 7 bases, with 19 bases lying between them. The CDR3 nucleotides read TGCGCCAGCAGCCCCTATACCGGACGGCCGAACGGGGAGCTGTTTTTT. Its protein is CASSPYTGRPNGELFF.

The table lists this clone with a few counts. The J gene is TRBJ2-1, the V gene TRBV7-7, with a possible D match to TRBD2 (5 bases). The CDR3 runs 13 residues. CDR1 and CDR2 (germline): SSHAT, FNYEAQ (reference sequence). V was cut by 6 bases and J by 10 bases, with 16 bases left in between. The CDR3: CASSPVPPGEQFF. CDR3 DNA sequence: TGTGCCAGCAGTCCGGTCCCCCCGGGGGAGCAGTTCTTC.